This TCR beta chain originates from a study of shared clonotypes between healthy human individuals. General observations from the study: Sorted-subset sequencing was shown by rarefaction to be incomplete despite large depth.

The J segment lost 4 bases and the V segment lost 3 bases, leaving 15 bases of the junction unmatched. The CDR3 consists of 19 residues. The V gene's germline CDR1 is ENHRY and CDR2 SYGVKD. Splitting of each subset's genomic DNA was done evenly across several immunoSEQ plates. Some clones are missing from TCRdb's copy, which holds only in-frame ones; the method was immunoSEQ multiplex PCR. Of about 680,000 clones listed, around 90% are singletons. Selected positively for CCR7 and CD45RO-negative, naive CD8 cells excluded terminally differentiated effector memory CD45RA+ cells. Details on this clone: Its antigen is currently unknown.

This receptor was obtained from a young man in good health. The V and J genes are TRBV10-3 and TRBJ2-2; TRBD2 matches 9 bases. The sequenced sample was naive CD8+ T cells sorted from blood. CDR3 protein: CAISDISGVAGVSTGELFF. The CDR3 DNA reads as TGTGCCATCAGTGACATTTCTGGGGTAGCGGGAGTCAGCACCGGGGAGCTGTTTTTT.